This note documents a single T cell receptor beta chain sequence. Libraries were prepared by immunoSEQ multiplex PCR; TCRdb keeps only in-frame clonotypes and omits some of them. This sample yields 400,000 or so clones, of which around 91% are seen a single time; more than 0.55% belongs to the top ten. This CDR3 is 17 amino acids long. Germline V lookup: CDR1 SGHTS, CDR2 YDEGEE. J gave up 8 bases and V 0 bases, and 11 bases lay outside the gene matches. These data originate in a study of blood T cell repertoires in COVID-19. The overall study: There were acute and convalescent COVID-19 samples, and they came from the United States, Italy and Spain.

The V call is TRBV5-8, the J call TRBJ2-4; 10 positions agree with TRBD2. Material: PBMCs or T cells enriched from blood (not recorded which). The sequence came from a man younger than 30 who had recovered from COVID-19. CDR3 sequence: CASSLAGAGGPLDIQYF. The CDR3 coding sequence is TGTGCCAGCAGCTTGGCCGGAGCGGGAGGGCCCTTGGACATTCAGTACTTC.